The rows below give T cell receptor beta chains drawn from one sample of a study of blood T cell repertoires in COVID-19. The assay was immunoSEQ multiplex PCR, and TCRdb's table has in-frame clones only and misses some. Of about 81,000 clones in the sample, 91% are singletons; the top ten hold 1.9%. Sequenced sample: peripheral blood. These TCRs come from a woman in her forties or fifties in a cohort sampled during active COVID-19. CDR3s include the opening cysteine and the closing phenylalanine or tryptophan. The order of the fields is J gene, V gene, CDR3 protein.

j_gene: TRBJ2-7; v_gene: TRBV5-1; CDR3aa: CASSRTGTSVAYEQYF
j_gene: TRBJ2-7; v_gene: TRBV27; CDR3aa: CASRSVGNEQYF
j_gene: TRBJ2-1; v_gene: TRBV19; CDR3aa: CASSLSSGVHEQFF
j_gene: TRBJ1-3; v_gene: TRBV5-1; CDR3aa: CASSQGQSLSGNTIYF
j_gene: TRBJ1-2; v_gene: TRBV4-1; CDR3aa: CASSQDQGAGYTF
j_gene: TRBJ1-2; v_gene: TRBV15; CDR3aa: CATSRPSGFYGYTF
j_gene: TRBJ1-2; v_gene: TRBV10-2; CDR3aa: CASSEGRLGGDYGYTF
j_gene: TRBJ2-6; v_gene: TRBV19; CDR3aa: CASSQTGSGANVLTF
j_gene: TRBJ2-3; v_gene: TRBV19; CDR3aa: CASSSVAGGPRPTSTDTQYF
j_gene: TRBJ2-3; v_gene: TRBV13; CDR3aa: CASSWGETSGSFSTDTQYF
j_gene: TRBJ2-7; v_gene: TRBV28; CDR3aa: CASSFAGNYEQYF
j_gene: TRBJ1-5; v_gene: TRBV19; CDR3aa: CASSKDRGRNQPQHF
j_gene: TRBJ1-2; v_gene: TRBV28; CDR3aa: CASSPGPYGYTF
j_gene: TRBJ2-3; v_gene: TRBV4-2; CDR3aa: CASSQATSGGAGTDTQYF
j_gene: TRBJ1-5; v_gene: TRBV6-1; CDR3aa: CASSPRGTNQPQHF
j_gene: TRBJ2-1; v_gene: TRBV9; CDR3aa: CASSPGQGEYNEQFF
j_gene: TRBJ1-2; v_gene: TRBV5-1; CDR3aa: CASSLSSYGYTF
j_gene: TRBJ2-2; v_gene: TRBV6-4; CDR3aa: CASSPRGTGELFF
j_gene: TRBJ1-2; v_gene: TRBV30; CDR3aa: CAWAYLKGYTF
j_gene: TRBJ1-1; v_gene: TRBV19; CDR3aa: CASRAGTANTEAFF
j_gene: TRBJ2-2; v_gene: TRBV5-1; CDR3aa: CATTPGTEGTGELFF
j_gene: TRBJ2-2; v_gene: TRBV28; CDR3aa: CASSSPGQKFTGELFF